This T cell receptor (beta chain) was obtained from a study of blood T cell repertoires in COVID-19. Study context: Sites in the United States, Italy and Spain provided acute and convalescent COVID-19 samples.

Authors' processing steps: Estimated nucleated cell counts came from reference gene primer amplification. The repertoire was sequenced with immunoSEQ multiplex PCR; TCRdb's copy has only in-frame clones and lacks some. The D gene and trimming were derived from the DNA, and the V and J assignments and clone size from that table. This sample has around 100,000 clones, with approximately 91% found just once. Trimming left V 0 bases short and J 1 base short, with 10 bases between. Germline CDR1 reads SGHRS; CDR2 reads YFSETQ. The CDR3 spans 16 residues. The TCR originated in a young man with acute or convalescent COVID-19. Source material: peripheral blood. This chain links TRBV5-1 with TRBJ1-4, with TRBD1 as a possible D gene (5 bases). CDR3 sequence: CASSLVPTETNEKLFF. The CDR3, as DNA: TGCGCCAGCAGCTTGGTCCCGACAGAAACTAATGAAAAACTGTTTTTT.